This T cell receptor (beta chain) is from a study of blood T cells in healthy people across ages. The study, taken as a whole, reports: Whereas aged donors had fewer naive CD4+ cells, long-lived donors had more of them and higher diversity.

With a J-beta primer mix and a sample-barcoded 5' primer, a second PCR ran about 7 to 11 cycles. No fewer than 2.5 million CDR3-containing paired-end reads came from each sample. Each CDR3 protein is one row after TCRdb ran MiXCR on the 5' RACE reads. The sample lists 1.8 million or so distinct CDR3 sequences; about two fifths were seen once. This CDR3 contains 13 residues. Germline lookup yields CDR1 SGHRS and CDR2 YFSETQ. Germline trimming cut 4 bases from V and 6 bases from J; bases unmatched to any gene: 0. With regard to this clonotype: Its antigen is still unknown.

Sample donors were healthy Caucasian individuals that came from Russia, aged about 6 to 100. The chain links TRBV5-1 to TRBJ2-2; 10 bases fit TRBD1. The TCR comes from a human donor in good health. The sequenced sample consisted of blood. CDR3: CASSGTGAGELFF. As DNA, the CDR3 is TGCGCCAGCAGCGGGACAGGGGCCGGGGAGCTGTTTTTT. Full variable domain (outside the CDR3, taken from reference TRBV5-1 and TRBJ2-2): KAGVTQTPRYLIKTRGQQVTLSCSPISGHRSVSWYQQTPGQGLQFLFEYFSETQRNKGNFPGRFSGRQFSNSRSEMNVSTLELGDSALYLCASSGTGAGELFFGEGSRLTVL.